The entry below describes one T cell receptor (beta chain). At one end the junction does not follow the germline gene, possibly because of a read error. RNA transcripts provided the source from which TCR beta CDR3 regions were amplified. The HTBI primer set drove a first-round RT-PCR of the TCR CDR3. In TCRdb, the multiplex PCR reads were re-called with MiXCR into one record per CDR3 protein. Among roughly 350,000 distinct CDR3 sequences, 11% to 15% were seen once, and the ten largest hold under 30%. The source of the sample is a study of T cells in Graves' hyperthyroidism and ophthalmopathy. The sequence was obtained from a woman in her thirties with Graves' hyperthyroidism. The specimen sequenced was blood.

In DNA form, the CDR3 reads TGTGCTAGCAGTCAACTGACCGGGACCCAAGAGACCCAGTACTTC. Residues: CASSQLTGTQETQYF. The chain couples TRBV7-7 to TRBJ2-5; D tentatively fits TRBD1 or TRBD2 (5 bases each). Germline-derived CDR1 and CDR2 are SSHAT and FNYEAQ (reference sequence). This CDR3 is built from 15 residues. The entire variable domain, with the rest obtained from reference TRBV7-7 and TRBJ2-5, is as follows: GAGVSQSPRYKVTKRGQDVTLRCDPISSHATLYWYQQALGQGPEFLTYFNYEAQPDKSGLPSDRFSAERPEGSISTLTIQRTEQRDSAMYRCASSQLTGTQETQYFGPGTRLLVL.